This is a list of T cell receptor beta chains from one sample in a study of blood T cell repertoires in COVID-19. Clones were read by immunoSEQ multiplex PCR, and TCRdb kept only the in-frame ones, dropping some. The sample shows 400,000 to 450,000 clones, about 87% of them seen only once. Source material: peripheral blood. The receptor source for this set is a woman aged 50 to 60 with COVID-19, enrolled during active disease. Each CDR3 is given with its conserved first and last residue. Each record gives: J gene, V gene, clone size, D gene, CDR3 protein, CDR3 DNA. D genes are given only for firm matches. The size entry is marked missing in some rows and otherwise reads once, few, many or a size class.

TRBJ1-2 TRBV28 . . CASEDSYYGYTF TGTGCCAGCGAAGACAGCTACTATGGCTACACCTTC
TRBJ2-6 TRBV24-1 . . CATSVSERETGANVLTF TGTGCCACCAGTGTCTCCGAGAGAGAGACTGGGGCCAACGTCCTGACTTTC
TRBJ2-3 TRBV3-1/TRBV3-2 . TRBD1 CASSRLSTGRPDTQYF TGTGCCAGCAGTCGACTCTCGACAGGGCGCCCAGATACGCAGTATTTT
TRBJ2-7 TRBV5-1 . TRBD1 CASSLAGGQGGEQYF TGCGCCAGCAGCTTGGCAGGGGGACAAGGAGGCGAGCAGTACTTC
TRBJ1-6 TRBV5-5 . . CASSYTQRYNSPLHF TGTGCCAGCAGCTACACTCAGAGGTATAATTCACCCCTCCACTTT
TRBJ2-6 TRBV2 . . CASRGTSGANVLTF TGTGCCAGCAGGGGGACATCTGGGGCCAACGTCCTGACTTTC
TRBJ1-2 TRBV30 . TRBD1 CAWTCDRGDDGYTF TGTGCCTGGACCTGCGACAGGGGAGACGATGGCTACACCTTC
TRBJ2-3 TRBV6-5 . . CASSWTANTDTQYF TGTGCCAGCAGTTGGACAGCCAACACAGATACGCAGTATTTT
TRBJ2-1 TRBV30 once . CAWSVGAEQFF TGTGCCTGGAGTGTAGGAGCAGAGCAGTTCTTC
TRBJ1-4 TRBV5-8 . . CASSFGGVELFF TGTGCCAGCAGCTTCGGGGGGGTAGAACTGTTTTTT
TRBJ2-3 TRBV24-1 . TRBD1 CATSDPDRGNTQYF TGTGCCACCAGTGATCCCGACAGGGGAAATACGCAGTATTTT
TRBJ1-2 TRBV28 few TRBD1 CASRWTGNYGYTF TGTGCCAGCAGGTGGACAGGGAACTATGGCTACACCTTC
TRBJ2-7 TRBV9 once . CASSVHWGDEQYF TGTGCCAGCAGCGTACATTGGGGGGACGAGCAGTACTTC
TRBJ1-1 TRBV6-5 . . CASSYSIVTDFEAFF TGTGCCAGCAGTTACTCGATCGTGACGGACTTTGAAGCTTTCTTT
TRBJ2-1 TRBV24-1 . TRBD2 CATSDPSGANYNEQFF TGTGCCACCAGTGACCCTAGCGGGGCTAACTACAATGAGCAGTTCTTC
TRBJ1-1 TRBV3-1/TRBV3-2 . . CASSQDGMGHPYTEAFF TGTGCCAGCAGCCAAGATGGAATGGGACATCCTTACACTGAAGCTTTCTTT
TRBJ1-6 TRBV19 . . CASSRTGNSPLHF TGTGCCAGTAGTCGAACAGGAAATTCACCCCTCCACTTT
TRBJ2-5 TRBV11-2 . TRBD2 CASSLGLAGAWAETQYF TGTGCCAGCAGCTTAGGACTAGCGGGGGCGTGGGCCGAGACCCAGTACTTC
TRBJ1-2 TRBV12-3/TRBV12-4 . . CASSSNLNADTF TGTGCCAGCAGTTCCAATTTGAACGCGGACACCTTC
TRBJ1-4 TRBV28 . . CASSLVQNEKLFF TGTGCCAGCAGTTTGGTACAGAATGAAAAACTGTTTTTT